This TCR beta chain comes out of a study of glioma-infiltrating T cells. TCR alpha and beta CDR3 regions were amplified from RNA using iRepertoire nested multiplex PCR. MiXCR, run by TCRdb on the multiplex PCR reads, gives a single entry per CDR3 protein. The table shows approximately 100,000 distinct CDR3 sequences, with less than 30% occurring only once. Germline V gene sequence: CDR1 SGHRS, CDR2 YFSETQ. The CDR3 contains 15 residues. About this clonotype itself: An end of the junction differs from the germline gene, which may be a read error.

The sequence was collected from a human donor with low-grade glioma or glioblastoma, undergoing nonglioma brain surgery, or in good health (not recorded which). Sequencing input: glioma tissue, nonneoplastic brain tissue, or PBMCs (not recorded which). The chain joins TRBV5-1 to TRBJ2-3, with TRBD1 matching 8 bases. The DNA for the CDR3 is TGCGCCGGCAGCCCTGGACAGGGCACCCCAGATACGCAGTATTTT. Translated: CAGSPGQGTPDTQYF.